This TCR beta chain was identified in a study of T cell clonality in common variable immunodeficiency. Findings of the study overall: Common variable immunodeficiency TCR beta sequences reportedly had fewer deletions and N-nucleotide insertions.

A word on this clone: The antigen is unknown.

The table came from immunoSEQ multiplex PCR; TCRdb's copy has only in-frame clones and leaves some out. The sample includes under 30,000 clones, none of them occurring once. Sequenced material: peripheral blood mononuclear cells. The TCR sequence derives from a human donor with common variable immunodeficiency.

The CDR3 loop reads CSARRPTGSGEAFF. CDR3 DNA, as far as it was read: TGCAGTGCTAGAAGGCCGACAGGGAGTGGTGAA. The chain has TRBV20-1 and TRBJ1-1, with TRBD1 matching over 7 bases. The read comes to an end 3 residues before the CDR3 does, leaving the germline J gene to fill in the end. The CDR3 runs 14 residues. From germline, CDR1 is DFQATT and CDR2 SNEGSKA (reference sequence). The V gene end was trimmed by 2 bases and the J gene end by 7 bases; junction bases not matched to a gene: 10.